The rows below give T cell receptor beta chains drawn from one sample of a study of blood T cell repertoires in COVID-19. TCRdb keeps only in-frame clones here, not all; method: immunoSEQ multiplex PCR. The sample records around 300,000 clones, about 87% being singletons. Sequenced: PBMCs or T cells enriched from blood (not recorded which). The source is a woman in her thirties who had recovered from COVID-19. The CDR3 runs from the conserved cysteine through the conserved F or W. D genes are given only for firm matches. Clone size is stated in some rows and not others, as once, few, many or a class when expanded.

v_call	d_call	clone_size	j_call	cdr3_nt	cdr3_aa
TRBV4-1	-	few	TRBJ2-7	TGCGCCAGCAGCCAAGTATTACAGCCCTACGAGCAGTACTTC	CASSQVLQPYEQYF
TRBV5-8	-	-	TRBJ2-7	TGTGCCAGCAGCTACAGGGGACTAGGTGCCTACGAGCAGTACTTC	CASSYRGLGAYEQYF
TRBV30	-	-	TRBJ2-3	TGTGCCTGGAGTGTTGGTAGCGGTGCGCAGTATTTT	CAWSVGSGAQYF
TRBV9	TRBD2	-	TRBJ2-7	TGTGCCAGCAGCGTACGAGCGGGGGACTCCTACGAGCAGTACTTC	CASSVRAGDSYEQYF
TRBV19	TRBD2	-	TRBJ2-5	TGTGCCAGTAGTGAGGGACTAGCATTGCGCGCGGAAGAGACCCAGTACTTC	CASSEGLALRAEETQYF
TRBV2	TRBD1	-	TRBJ2-5	TGTGCCAGCACCCTAGGGACAGGGTTGGAGACCCAGTACTTC	CASTLGTGLETQYF
TRBV28	-	-	TRBJ2-6	TGTGCCAGCAGGCCTACCACAGGTCTCGACTCTGGGGCCAACGTCCTGACTTTC	CASRPTTGLDSGANVLTF
TRBV30	TRBD1	-	TRBJ1-3	TGTGCCTGGAGTGTACAGGGGGCGCGTGGAAACACCATATATTTT	CAWSVQGARGNTIYF
TRBV28	TRBD1	-	TRBJ1-2	TGTGCCAGCAGAGGGACAGGGTTGGCTAACTATGGCTACACCTTC	CASRGTGLANYGYTF
TRBV18	TRBD1	-	TRBJ1-2	TGTGCCAGCTCACCACAACGGACAGGGACCCCACAGGGGGGCTACACCTTC	CASSPQRTGTPQGGYTF
TRBV3-1/TRBV3-2	TRBD2	-	TRBJ2-1	TGTGCCAGCAGCCAAAACCCAGCGGGGGGTATTAATGAGCAGTTCTTC	CASSQNPAGGINEQFF
TRBV4-3	-	-	TRBJ2-1	TGCGCCAGCAGCCAAGAGAGGAGAGATGAGCAGTTCTTC	CASSQERRDEQFF
TRBV5-6	-	-	TRBJ1-5	TGTGCCAGCAGCTTGGGGGGACATTCAAATCAGCCCCAGCATTTT	CASSLGGHSNQPQHF
TRBV19	TRBD2	-	TRBJ2-1	TGTGCCAGTAGTACTCCGGGAGGGGCGAATCGATATGAGCAGTTCTTC	CASSTPGGANRYEQFF
TRBV3-1/TRBV3-2	TRBD1	-	TRBJ1-3	TGTGCCAGCAGCCGAGACAGGGGAACTGGAAACACCATATATTTT	CASSRDRGTGNTIYF
TRBV5-1	-	-	TRBJ2-4	TGCGCCAGCAGCTTGTCCGTCCGAGGTAACACGGTGAAAAACATTCAGTACTTC	CASSLSVRGNTVKNIQYF
TRBV19	TRBD1	-	TRBJ1-2	TGTGCCAGTAGTACGGACAGGCACTATGGCTACACCTTC	CASSTDRHYGYTF
TRBV5-4	-	-	TRBJ2-3	TGTGCCAGCAGCTTTAGACAGAATACGCAGTATTTT	CASSFRQNTQYF
TRBV10-2	TRBD1	few	TRBJ1-1	TGCGCCAGCACCAGGCCGGGACAGGGTCTCGCTGAAGCTTTCTTT	CASTRPGQGLAEAFF
TRBV10-3	TRBD1	many	TRBJ1-2	TGTGCCATCAGGAACCGACAGGGGGGCAGCTATGGCTACACCTTC	CAIRNRQGGSYGYTF
TRBV28	TRBD1	-	TRBJ2-7	TGTGCCAGCAGTTACGGGACAGGGGGCGTCTCATTCTACGAGCAGTACTTC	CASSYGTGGVSFYEQYF
TRBV9	TRBD2	-	TRBJ2-5	TGTGCCAGCAGCGTTGGAGCGGGGGGGCCGGAGACCCAGTACTTC	CASSVGAGGPETQYF
TRBV9	-	once	TRBJ1-1	TGTGCCAGCAGCGTAAGGGGGGGCACTGAAGCTTTCTTT	CASSVRGGTEAFF
TRBV30	TRBD1	few	TRBJ1-6	TGTGCCTGGACGACAGGGGATGGTTCACCCCTCCACTTT	CAWTTGDGSPLHF
TRBV28	TRBD2	-	TRBJ2-7	TGTGCCAGCAGTTTAGATGGGACTAGCGGGGGGTCAGAGCCCTACGAGCAGTACTTC	CASSLDGTSGGSEPYEQYF
TRBV7-9	-	-	TRBJ2-3	TGTGCCAGCAGCTTTGCAGGGGGCACAGATACGCAGTATTTT	CASSFAGGTDTQYF
TRBV21-1	-	once	TRBJ1-1	TGTGCCAGCAGCAAAGGGGCGCCCATGGGGAGACAGGGGATGGCGCGAGACACTGAAGCTTTCTTT	CASSKGAPMGRQGMARDTEAFF
TRBV27	TRBD2	-	TRBJ2-1	TGTGCCTCCCGCCCCACTAGCGTAGGGAATGAGCAGTTCTTC	CASRPTSVGNEQFF
TRBV19	TRBD1	-	TRBJ1-5	TGTGCCAGTTGTGGTTCTGGCAGGGGGCTGAATCAGCCCCAGCATTTT	CASCGSGRGLNQPQHF
TRBV7-9	-	once	TRBJ1-5	TGTGCCAGCAGCTTTGACATAAACGGCAATCAGCCCCAGCATTTT	CASSFDINGNQPQHF
TRBV13	-	once	TRBJ1-1	TGTGCCAGCAGCTTAGGGGAGCCGGGGGAAGCTTTCTTT	CASSLGEPGEAFF
TRBV29-1	TRBD2	few	TRBJ2-7	TGCAGCGTTGACGGGGGGGCGGAAGAGCAGTACTTC	CSVDGGAEEQYF
TRBV9	TRBD1	-	TRBJ1-6	TGTGCCAGCAGCGCCGGACAGGCCACCTATAATTCACCCCTCCACTTT	CASSAGQATYNSPLHF
TRBV28	-	-	TRBJ2-1	TGTGCCAGCAGCCTGGGGGGGGCCCATTACTCTAGCTCCTACAATGAGCAGTTCTTC	CASSLGGAHYSSSYNEQFF
TRBV4-1	TRBD2	-	TRBJ2-3	TGCGCCAGCAGCCAAGAGTTCCGGACTAGCGGAGGGAGTACGCAGTATTTT	CASSQEFRTSGGSTQYF
TRBV4-1	TRBD2	-	TRBJ2-5	TGCGCCAGCAGCCAAGGACTAGCGCTTGAGACCCAGTACTTC	CASSQGLALETQYF
TRBV7-3	TRBD1	-	TRBJ2-2	TGTGCCAGCAGCCCCAACAGGGGGACTAACACCGGGGAGCTGTTTTTT	CASSPNRGTNTGELFF
TRBV6-5	-	-	TRBJ1-6	TGTGCCAGCAGTTCCCCTCGACGGGGGGATTCACCCCTCCACTTT	CASSSPRRGDSPLHF
TRBV7-2	TRBD2	-	TRBJ2-3	TGTGCCAGCAGCTTAGCGCAGCGGGGGGGCGGCACAGATACGCAGTATTTT	CASSLAQRGGGTDTQYF
TRBV7-9	-	-	TRBJ2-6	TGTGCCAGCAGCCCGGGGATCAGGAGAGTTTCTGGGGCCAACGTCCTGACTTTC	CASSPGIRRVSGANVLTF
TRBV7-2	-	-	TRBJ1-6	TGTGCCAGCAAACTTGGGCCCTATAATTCACCCCTCCACTTT	CASKLGPYNSPLHF
TRBV5-4	-	-	TRBJ1-2	TGTGCCAGCAGCTTGGGAGGGTACTATGGCTACACCTTC	CASSLGGYYGYTF
TRBV4-1	TRBD2	-	TRBJ2-2	TGCGCCAGCAGCCTCGGATTGACTAGCGGCCAAACCGGGGAGCTGTTTTTT	CASSLGLTSGQTGELFF
TRBV25-1	-	-	TRBJ1-3	TGTGCCAGCAGTGTAAGAGGGGGAGCTGGAAACACCATATATTTT	CASSVRGGAGNTIYF
TRBV7-9	TRBD1	-	TRBJ1-2	TGTGCCAGCAGCCCCGCCGGGACAGGGTCTTTCTCTGGCTACACCTTC	CASSPAGTGSFSGYTF
TRBV7-6	TRBD1	once	TRBJ1-6	TGTGCCAGCAGCCGTGACAGGGCGAATAATTCACCCCTCCACTTT	CASSRDRANNSPLHF